The 13 T cell receptor beta chains reported below all come from one sample, sequenced in a study of glioma-infiltrating T cells. The iRepertoire nested amplicon-rescue multiplex PCR amplified TCR alpha and beta CDR3s from RNA. Each CDR3 protein gets one entry after TCRdb re-called the multiplex PCR reads with MiXCR. There are some 160,000 distinct CDR3 sequences in the sample; more than 35% occur only once, and roughly 5.4% lies in the top ten. Sequencing input: glioma tissue, nonneoplastic brain tissue, or PBMCs (not recorded which). The source of these receptors is a human donor with low-grade glioma or glioblastoma, undergoing nonglioma brain surgery, or in good health (not recorded which).

Many counts were recorded for this clonotype. The chain joins TRBV6-6 to TRBJ2-7; TRBD1 is a possible D gene (6 bases). V was trimmed by 0 bases and J by 3 bases, leaving 9 bases between them. This CDR3 contains 14 residues. CDR1 and CDR2 from the germline V gene are MNHNY and SVGAGI (reference sequence). CDR3 nucleotides: TGTGCCAGCAGTTACTCCGGGACAATCTACGAGCAGTACTTC. Residues: CASSYSGTIYEQYF.

This clonotype has at least ten counts. The rearrangement uses TRBV28 and TRBJ2-1, with D perhaps TRBD2 (5 bases). This CDR3 region has 15 residues. Germline CDR1 and CDR2: MDHEN and SYDVKM. The V and J ends lost 1 base and 3 bases respectively, with 10 bases between them. The CDR3 spells CASSLSGGGYNEQFF. The DNA of the CDR3 is TGTGCCAGCAGTTTATCAGGAGGAGGCTACAATGAGCAGTTCTTC.

Concerning this clonotype itself: A single base separates this from a much larger clone, so it may be a read error. This chain uses TRBV20-1 with TRBJ1-1, with TRBD1 identical over 8 bases. Germline CDR1 and CDR2: DFQATT and SNEGSKA (reference sequence). The CDR3 is made up of 14 amino acids. CDR3 sequence: CSARPPTGAAEDFF. CDR3 nucleotide sequence: TGCAGTGCTAGGCCCCCGACAGGGGCTGCTGAAGATTTCTTT.

In its sample, this clonotype was seen many times. V is TRBV20-1 and J is TRBJ2-5; D uncertain. This CDR3 is 14 amino acids long. Germline assignment: CDR1 DFQATT and CDR2 SNEGSKA (reference sequence). Trimming removed 5 bases at V and 4 bases at J, with 17 bases between. The CDR3 nucleotides are TGCAGTGCTCCCTCAACTTCTGCTCTAGAGACCCAGTACTTC. Residues: CSAPSTSALETQYF.

In its sample, this clonotype was seen many times. The rearrangement uses TRBV28 and TRBJ2-2; no definite D call. CDR3 length equals 10 residues. V lost 8 bases and J 8 bases, leaving 6 bases between the germline ends. Germline CDR1 is MDHEN and CDR2 is SYDVKM. CDR3 sequence: CASGSGELFF. In DNA form, the CDR3 reads TGTGCCAGCGGATCGGGGGAGCTGTTTTTT.

This chain connects TRBV29-1 to TRBJ2-3; D possibly corresponds to TRBD1 (6 bases). CDR3 length: 13 residues. Trimming took 5 bases from V and 5 from J, leaving 14 bases between them. The germline gives CDR1 SQVTM, CDR2 ANQGSEA. CDR3 in amino acids: CSVRGKGQDTQYF. The CDR3 region has the DNA TGCAGCGTTCGCGGAAAGGGACAAGATACGCAGTATTTT.

The chain carries TRBV29-1 and TRBJ1-4; D remains unclear. Germline values: CDR1 SQVTM, CDR2 ANQGSEA. Trimming removed 6 bases at V and 2 bases at J, with 4 bases between. The CDR3 contains 11 residues. The DNA of the CDR3 is TGCAGCGTGTGGACTAATGAAAAACTGTTTTTT. It is translated as CSVWTNEKLFF.

This clonotype was observed many times. The rearrangement links TRBV3-1 to TRBJ2-7; D not certain. The CDR3 is 13 residues long. The germline V gene encodes CDR1 LGHDT and CDR2 YNNKEL (reference sequence). Trimming shortened V by 4 bases and J by 0 bases, and 7 bases separated the two germline ends. The CDR3 coding sequence is TGTGCCAGCAGCCCTACAGTCTCCTACGAGCAGTACTTC. Translation gives CASSPTVSYEQYF.

At least ten counts were recorded for this clonotype. The chain couples TRBV25-1 to TRBJ1-1; D is uncertain. V was clipped by 7 bases and J by 0 bases, with 9 bases between them. The CDR3 is 13 residues long. Germline CDR1 is MGHDK and CDR2 is SYGVNS. The CDR3 loop reads CASTGYMNTEAFF. The CDR3 DNA reads TGTGCCAGCACCGGGTATATGAACACTGAAGCTTTCTTT. The variable domain in full, with the rest retrieved from reference TRBV25-1 and TRBJ1-1, is EADIYQTPRYLVIGTGKKITLECSQTMGHDKMYWYQQDPGMELHLIHYSYGVNSTEKGDLSSESTVSRIRTEHFPLTLESARPSHTSQYLCASTGYMNTEAFFGQGTRLTVV.

On this clonotype: This may be a read error: a much more frequent sequence differs by one nucleotide. The CDR3 does not close with the conserved phenylalanine or tryptophan, likely indicating a read error. The CDR3 DNA reads TGTGCCAGCAGCTTCACGGGTGCGGGAGCGGGAGATACGCAGTATCTT. Protein sequence: CASSFTGAGAGDTQYL. The V call is TRBV6-4, the J call TRBJ2-3; TRBD2 agrees at 7 bases. V lost 6 bases, J lost 5 bases, and 14 bases stayed unmatched. Germline V gene sequence: CDR1 MRHNA, CDR2 SNTAGT. CDR3 length: 16 amino acids.

There are many counts of this clonotype. V gene TRBV28 combines with J gene TRBJ2-5; D unclear. The CDR3 sequence is 12 residues long. The V end lost 2 bases, the J end lost 3 bases, and 4 bases lay between the germline ends. CDR1 is MDHEN and CDR2 is SYDVKM in the germline V gene. The CDR3 sequence is CASSLGKETQYF. CDR3 coding DNA: TGTGCCAGCAGTTTAGGGAAAGAGACCCAGTACTTC. The full variable domain, completed using reference TRBV28 and TRBJ2-5, is DVKVTQSSRYLVKRTGEKVFLECVQDMDHENMFWYRQDPGLGLRLIYFSYDVKMKEKGDIPEGYSVSREKKERFSLILESASTNQTSMYLCASSLGKETQYFGPGTRLLVL.

The rearrangement uses TRBV28 and TRBJ1-1; D not resolved. The germline gives CDR1 MDHEN, CDR2 SYDVKM. V dropped 9 bases and J dropped 3 bases, with 11 bases sitting between them. The CDR3 length is 12 residues. This CDR3 is CASTWSHTEAFF. In DNA, the CDR3 is TGTGCCAGTACATGGTCGCACACTGAAGCTTTCTTT. The full variable domain, in which reference TRBV28 and TRBJ1-1 provide the parts outside the CDR3, is DVKVTQSSRYLVKRTGEKVFLECVQDMDHENMFWYRQDPGLGLRLIYFSYDVKMKEKGDIPEGYSVSREKKERFSLILESASTNQTSMYLCASTWSHTEAFFGQGTRLTVV.

The chain has TRBV12-3 or TRBV12-4 and TRBJ2-3; maybe TRBD1 (6 bases). The CDR3 is 15 residues long. Trimming stripped 5 bases from V and 1 base from J, with 13 bases between. The CDR3 region has the DNA TGTGCCAGCAGTACAGGGAACATTGGCACAGATACGCAGTATTTT. Protein sequence: CASSTGNIGTDTQYF.